Given below is one TCR beta chain in context. V shed 3 bases, J shed 1 base, and the junction held 3 bases outside the gene matches. The CDR3 is 15 amino acids. CDR1 and CDR2 (germline): LNHDA, SQIVND (reference sequence). This sample is drawn from a study of blood T cell repertoires in COVID-19. Measured with immunoSEQ multiplex PCR; TCRdb has only the in-frame clones, and not every one. The sample lists fewer than 200,000 clones; 70% to 90% were seen once. Sequencing was carried out using peripheral blood. The gene calls are TRBV19 and TRBJ1-1; 9 bases line up with TRBD1. The receptor comes from a man between 35 and 55 years old with acute or convalescent COVID-19. The CDR3 nucleotides read TGTGCCAGTAGTATGGGGACAGGGAGGAACACTGAAGCTTTCTTT. Amino acids: CASSMGTGRNTEAFF.